This passage covers 10 T cell receptor beta chains from one sample sequenced in a study of blood T cell repertoires in COVID-19. Data came from immunoSEQ multiplex PCR; TCRdb stores just in-frame clones and leaves some out. The table has some 97,000 clones, 90% seen once; the top ten hold about 1.7%. The source material was peripheral blood. These TCRs come from a man aged 55-75 years with acute or convalescent COVID-19.

This chain connects TRBV18 to TRBJ1-1, with D unresolved. The CDR3 runs to 15 residues. The V and J ends lost 3 bases and 2 bases respectively, with 13 bases between them. Germline lookup yields CDR1 KGHSH and CDR2 LQKENI. CDR3 residues: CASSPPFALNTEAFF. In DNA, the CDR3 is TGTGCCAGCTCACCCCCTTTTGCGCTCAACACTGAAGCTTTCTTT.

This chain connects TRBV5-6 to TRBJ2-2; D uncertain. V lost 3 bases to trimming and J lost 0 bases, with 9 bases between them. The CDR3 contains 15 residues. Germline V gives CDR1 SGHDT, CDR2 YYEEEE. CDR3: CASSSAYANTGELFF. The CDR3 nucleotides read TGTGCCAGCAGCTCCGCCTACGCGAACACCGGGGAGCTGTTTTTT.

The J gene is TRBJ1-2, the V gene TRBV5-1, with a possible D match to TRBD1 (5 bases). V was pared by 5 bases and J by 3 bases, with 14 bases between. This CDR3 comprises 14 residues. Per germline, CDR1 SGHRS and CDR2 YFSETQ. The CDR3 DNA sequence: TGCGCCAGCAGGAATCTTGGGGGGGACTATGGCTACACCTTC. Translation: CASRNLGGDYGYTF.

The chain combines TRBV7-8 with TRBJ1-3; possibly TRBD1 for D (5 bases). The germline gives CDR1 SGHVS, CDR2 FQNEAQ. V dropped 1 base and J dropped 1 base, with 14 bases sitting between them. The CDR3 contains 17 residues. The CDR3 is CASSLDLFDRSGNTIYF. The CDR3 coding sequence is TGTGCCAGCAGCTTAGACCTCTTCGACAGATCTGGAAACACCATATATTTT. Full variable domain (remainder filled in from reference TRBV7-8 and TRBJ1-3): GAGVSQSPRYKVAKRGQDVALRCDPISGHVSLFWYQQALGQGPEFLTYFQNEAQLDKSGLPSDRFFAERPEGSVSTLKIQRTQQEDSAVYLCASSLDLFDRSGNTIYFGEGSWLTVV.

The chain links TRBV4-1 to TRBJ2-1; a weak D match, TRBD2 (5 bases). Trimming took off 0 bases at V and 3 bases at J, with 15 bases between the two ends. The CDR3 loop spans 17 amino acids. The germline V gene encodes CDR1 MGHRA and CDR2 YSYEKL. The DNA of the CDR3 is TGCGCCAGCAGCCAAGAGACCGGCCGGAGGTACTACAATGAGCAGTTCTTC. It yields the protein CASSQETGRRYYNEQFF.

The chain uses TRBV9 and TRBJ1-3, with a possible D match to TRBD1 (6 bases). The CDR3 is made up of 17 amino acids. The V end was cut by 4 bases, the J end by 0 bases, with 17 bases between. Germline CDR1 is SGDLS and CDR2 is YYNGEE. The CDR3 bases are TGTGCCAGCAGCTTGACAGGCGGCCCCCTCTCTGGAAACACCATATATTTT. Protein product: CASSLTGGPLSGNTIYF.

The table lists this clone with a count of one. The chain links TRBV5-1 to TRBJ2-2; no firm D call. The V and J ends lost 1 base and 1 base respectively, with 11 bases between them. The CDR3 spans 16 residues. Germline V gene lookup returns CDR1 SGHRS and CDR2 YFSETQ. The chain's CDR3 is CASSLKDTMNTGELFF. The CDR3 coding sequence is TGCGCCAGCAGCTTGAAAGACACGATGAACACCGGGGAGCTGTTTTTT.

J is TRBJ1-4 and V is TRBV7-9, with D hard to call. The V end was cut by 1 base, the J end by 7 bases, with 10 bases between. From germline, CDR1 is SEHNR and CDR2 FQNEAQ (reference sequence). The CDR3 runs 14 residues. Here the CDR3 reads CASSLERLPEKLFF. CDR3 in DNA: TGTGCCAGCAGCTTAGAACGGTTACCTGAAAAACTGTTTTTT. The variable domain in full, with the rest retrieved from reference TRBV7-9 and TRBJ1-4, is DTGVSQNPRHKITKRGQNVTFRCDPISEHNRLYWYRQTLGQGPEFLTYFQNEAQLEKSRLLSDRFSAERPKGSFSTLEIQRTEQGDSAMYLCASSLERLPEKLFFGSGTQLSVL.

The chain couples TRBV18 to TRBJ1-5; 9 nucleotides align to TRBD1. The V segment lost 2 bases and the J segment 0 bases; nucleotides outside the gene matches: 8. Germline V gene sequence: CDR1 KGHSH, CDR2 LQKENI. The CDR3 has 18 residues. CDR3 region: CASSPFDRGGYSNQPQHF. CDR3 DNA: TGTGCCAGCTCACCATTTGACAGGGGGGGGTATAGCAATCAGCCCCAGCATTTT.

The chain uses TRBV5-1 and TRBJ2-5, with 11 bases lining up with TRBD1. The CDR3 contains 16 residues. Germline V lookup: CDR1 SGHRS, CDR2 YFSETQ. V gave up 4 bases and J gave up 5 bases; unmatched junction bases: 10. The CDR3 sequence: CASSLGQGAFGETQYF. CDR3 nucleotide sequence: TGCGCCAGCAGCCTCGGACAGGGGGCATTTGGGGAGACCCAGTACTTC.